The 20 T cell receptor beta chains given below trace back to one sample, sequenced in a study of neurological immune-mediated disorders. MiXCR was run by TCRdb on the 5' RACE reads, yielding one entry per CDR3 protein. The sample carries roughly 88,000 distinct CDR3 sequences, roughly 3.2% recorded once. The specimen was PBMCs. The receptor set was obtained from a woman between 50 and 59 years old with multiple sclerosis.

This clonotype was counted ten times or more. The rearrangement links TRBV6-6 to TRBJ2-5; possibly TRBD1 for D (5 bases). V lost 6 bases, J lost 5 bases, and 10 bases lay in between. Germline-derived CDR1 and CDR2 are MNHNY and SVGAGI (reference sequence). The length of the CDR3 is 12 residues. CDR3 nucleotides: TGTGCCAGCAGGGTCAGGGTGGAGACCCAGTACTTC. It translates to CASRVRVETQYF.

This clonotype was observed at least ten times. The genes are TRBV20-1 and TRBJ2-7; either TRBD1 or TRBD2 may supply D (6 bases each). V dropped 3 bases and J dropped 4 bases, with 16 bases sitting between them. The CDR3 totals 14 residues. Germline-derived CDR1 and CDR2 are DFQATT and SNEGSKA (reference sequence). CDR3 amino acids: CSARRDTLRYEQYF. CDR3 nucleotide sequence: TGCAGTGCTAGGCGGGACACTCTAAGGTACGAGCAGTACTTC.

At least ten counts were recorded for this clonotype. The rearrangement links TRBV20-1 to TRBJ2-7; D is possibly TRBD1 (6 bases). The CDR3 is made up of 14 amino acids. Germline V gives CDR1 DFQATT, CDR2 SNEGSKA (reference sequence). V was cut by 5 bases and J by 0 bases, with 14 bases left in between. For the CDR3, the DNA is TGCAGTGCTTTCGAACAGGGTCACTCCTACGAGCAGTACTTC. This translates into CSAFEQGHSYEQYF.

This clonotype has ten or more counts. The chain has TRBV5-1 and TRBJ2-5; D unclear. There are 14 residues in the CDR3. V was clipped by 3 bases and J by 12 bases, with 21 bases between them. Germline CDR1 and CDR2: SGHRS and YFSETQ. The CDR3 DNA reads TGCGCCAGCAGCTCAGAAAGACTGCCATCCCCGGAGTACTTC. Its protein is CASSSERLPSPEYF.

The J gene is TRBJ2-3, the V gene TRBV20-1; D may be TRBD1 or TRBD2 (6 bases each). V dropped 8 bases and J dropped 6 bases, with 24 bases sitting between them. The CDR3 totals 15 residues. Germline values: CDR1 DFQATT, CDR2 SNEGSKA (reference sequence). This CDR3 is CSSKGGGEASDTQYF. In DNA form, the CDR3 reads TGCAGTTCTAAGGGGGGCGGGGAGGCGTCCGATACGCAGTATTTT.

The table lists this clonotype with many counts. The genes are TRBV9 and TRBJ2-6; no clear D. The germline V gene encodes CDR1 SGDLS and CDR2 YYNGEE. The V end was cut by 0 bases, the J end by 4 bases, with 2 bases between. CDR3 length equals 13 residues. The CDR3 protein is CASSVEGANVLTF. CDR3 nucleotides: TGTGCCAGCAGCGTAGAGGGGGCCAACGTCCTGACTTTC.

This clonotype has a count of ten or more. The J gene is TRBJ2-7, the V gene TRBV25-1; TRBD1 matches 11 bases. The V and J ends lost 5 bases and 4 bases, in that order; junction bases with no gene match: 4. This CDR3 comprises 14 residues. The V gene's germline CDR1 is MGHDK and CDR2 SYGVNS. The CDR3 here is CASSTGQGAYEQYF. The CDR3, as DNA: TGTGCCAGCAGTACCGGACAGGGGGCTTACGAGCAGTACTTC.

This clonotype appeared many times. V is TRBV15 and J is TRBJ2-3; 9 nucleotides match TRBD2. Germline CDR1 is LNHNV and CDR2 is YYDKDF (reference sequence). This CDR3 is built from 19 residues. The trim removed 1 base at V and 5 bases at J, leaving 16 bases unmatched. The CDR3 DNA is TGTGCCACCAGCAGAGTTCAGGAGTTGTTAGCGGGGGTTCTAGATACGCAGTATTTT. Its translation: CATSRVQELLAGVLDTQYF.

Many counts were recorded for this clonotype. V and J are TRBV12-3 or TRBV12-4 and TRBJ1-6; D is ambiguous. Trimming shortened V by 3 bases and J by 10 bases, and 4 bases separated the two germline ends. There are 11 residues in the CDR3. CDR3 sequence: CASSFGSPLHF. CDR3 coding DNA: TGTGCCAGCAGTTTCGGGTCACCCCTCCACTTT.

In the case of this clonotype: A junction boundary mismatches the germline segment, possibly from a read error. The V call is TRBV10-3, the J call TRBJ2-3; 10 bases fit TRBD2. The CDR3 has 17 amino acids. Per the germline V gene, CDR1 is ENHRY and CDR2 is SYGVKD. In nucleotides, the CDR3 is TGTTCCATCAGTCACTTAAGTCTAGCGGGAGTCACAGATACGCAGTATTTT. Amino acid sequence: CSISHLSLAGVTDTQYF.

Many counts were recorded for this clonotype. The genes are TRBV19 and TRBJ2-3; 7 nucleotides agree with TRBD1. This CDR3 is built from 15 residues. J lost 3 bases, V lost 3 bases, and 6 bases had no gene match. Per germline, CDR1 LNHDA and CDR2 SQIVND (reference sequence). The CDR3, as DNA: TGTGCCAGTAGTATGCGAGACAGGGTTACAGATACGCAGTATTTT. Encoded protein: CASSMRDRVTDTQYF.

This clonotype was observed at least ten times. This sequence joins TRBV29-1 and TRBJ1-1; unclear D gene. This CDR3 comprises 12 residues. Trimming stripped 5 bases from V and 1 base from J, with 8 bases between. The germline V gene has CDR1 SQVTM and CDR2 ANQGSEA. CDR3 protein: CSVSGRNTEAFF. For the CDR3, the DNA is TGCAGCGTTTCTGGACGGAACACTGAAGCTTTCTTT. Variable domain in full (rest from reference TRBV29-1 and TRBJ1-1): SAVISQKPSRDICQRGTSLTIQCQVDSQVTMMFWYRQQPGQSLTLIATANQGSEATYESGFVIDKFPISRPNLTFSTLTVSNMSPEDSSIYLCSVSGRNTEAFFGQGTRLTVV.

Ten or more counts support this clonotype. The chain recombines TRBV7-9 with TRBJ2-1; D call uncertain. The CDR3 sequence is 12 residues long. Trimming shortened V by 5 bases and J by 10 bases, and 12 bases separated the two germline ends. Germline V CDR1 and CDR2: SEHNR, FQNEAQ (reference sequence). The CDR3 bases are TGTGCCAGCAGCACGTTCGGTTCCGAGCAGTTCTTC. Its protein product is CASSTFGSEQFF.

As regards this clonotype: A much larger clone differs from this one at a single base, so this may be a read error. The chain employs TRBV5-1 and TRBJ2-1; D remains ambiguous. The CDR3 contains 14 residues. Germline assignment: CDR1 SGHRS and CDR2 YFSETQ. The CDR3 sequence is CASSLLSSYNAQFF. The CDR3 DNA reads TGCGCCAGCAGCTTGCTAAGCTCCTACAATGCGCAGTTCTTC.

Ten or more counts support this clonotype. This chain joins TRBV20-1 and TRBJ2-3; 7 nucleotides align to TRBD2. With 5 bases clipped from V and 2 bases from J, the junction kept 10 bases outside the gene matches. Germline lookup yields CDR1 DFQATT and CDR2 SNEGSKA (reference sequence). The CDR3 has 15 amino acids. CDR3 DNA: TGCAGTGCTTCCGACTTGCGGGGGACCACAGATACGCAGTATTTT. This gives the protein CSASDLRGTTDTQYF.

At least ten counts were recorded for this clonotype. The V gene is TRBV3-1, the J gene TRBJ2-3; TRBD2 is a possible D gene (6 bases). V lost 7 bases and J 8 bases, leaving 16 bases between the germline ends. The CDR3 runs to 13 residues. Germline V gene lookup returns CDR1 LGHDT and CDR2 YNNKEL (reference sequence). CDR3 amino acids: CASTDSGEITQYF. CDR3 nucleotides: TGTGCCAGCACCGACTCGGGAGAGATTACGCAGTATTTT.

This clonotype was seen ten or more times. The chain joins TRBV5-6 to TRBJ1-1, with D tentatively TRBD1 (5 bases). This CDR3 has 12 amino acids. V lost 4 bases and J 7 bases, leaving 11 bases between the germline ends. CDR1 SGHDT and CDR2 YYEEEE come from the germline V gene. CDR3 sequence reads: CASSLDRDEAFF. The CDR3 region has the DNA TGTGCCAGCAGCCTTGACAGAGATGAAGCTTTCTTT.

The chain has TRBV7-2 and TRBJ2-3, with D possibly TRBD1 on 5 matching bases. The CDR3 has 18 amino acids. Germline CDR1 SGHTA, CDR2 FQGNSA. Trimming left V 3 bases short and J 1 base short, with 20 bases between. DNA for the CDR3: TGTGCCAGCAGCTTCCGGCAGGGCCTGTTATCGGGCACAGATACGCAGTATTTT. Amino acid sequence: CASSFRQGLLSGTDTQYF.

The CDR3 DNA reads as TGTGCCAGCAGCTTAGTGGTGACAGGGGATAGCAATCAGCCCCAGCATTTT. As protein: CASSLVVTGDSNQPQHF. V is TRBV7-8 and J is TRBJ1-5, with TRBD1 matching 8 bases. Germline CDR1 is SGHVS and CDR2 is FQNEAQ. V lost 1 base and J lost 0; bases outside the gene matches: 5. This CDR3 is built from 17 residues.

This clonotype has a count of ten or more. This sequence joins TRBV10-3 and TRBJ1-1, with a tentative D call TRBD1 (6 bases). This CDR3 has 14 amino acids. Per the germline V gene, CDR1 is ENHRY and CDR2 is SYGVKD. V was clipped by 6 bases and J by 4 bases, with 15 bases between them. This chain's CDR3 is CAIRPDGGGTEAFF. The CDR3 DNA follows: TGTGCCATCAGACCCGACGGAGGGGGCACTGAAGCTTTCTTT.